This entry concerns a single TCR beta chain. Its cognate antigen has yet to be identified. Base qualities were left out, and no much larger clone turns up one base away. From a lookup of the germline V gene, CDR1 and CDR2 are MNHNS and SASEGT. From the cysteine up to the phenylalanine, the CDR3 has a length of 14 residues. Kept here is only the CDR3 DNA, which spans 42 bases and is read in frame from base 1. V loses 8 bases of germline sequence and J loses 0 bases, and the interval between the two ends is 10 bases. The intended sense of this specimen's time point label: newly diagnosed GD, antithyroid drugs for less than 3 months. For both TCR sequencing and RNA sequencing, RNA was extracted from PBMCs in TRIzol. Graves' disease was diagnosed according to American Thyroid Association guidelines. Patients were recruited from an endocrinology department in Xi'an, China. Each patient gave about 8.1 milliliters of peripheral blood, collected in an EDTA anticoagulant tube. Ficoll Paque Plus density gradient separation was used to isolate PBMCs, and no further T cell sorting was done. An Agilent 2100 Bioanalyzer and agarose gel were used to assess RNA quality, and a NanoDrop 2000 was used to measure RNA concentration.

The library was prepared using multiplex PCR. Sequencing instrument: Illumina HiSeq 4000. To build TCR beta libraries, CDR3 regions were amplified by Arm-PCR using iRepertoire HTBI primers. Gel purification was performed on PCR products prior to sequencing. The paper's data handling went like this. A total of some 65 TRBV and under 15 TRBJ segments were identified across samples and were used for gene usage analysis of CDR3 amino acid clonotypes. Filtered high-quality paired reads were merged into contigs using COPE and FqMerger. BLAST was used to align contigs to IMGT TRBV, TRBD and TRBJ reference genes, and CDR3 was defined according to IMGT. Any clonotype with a frequency above 0.1% was classified as a highly expanded clone. Shannon entropy was used to measure repertoire diversity, and the Gini coefficient was used to measure V-J evenness. Clonotypes shared by more than one individual were considered public. Using fastp trimming at Q25 and MiXCR clonotype assembly, TCRdb reanalyzed the public sequencing data and kept in-frame beta chains. Each entry is one CDR3 protein sequence, shown with its most common DNA and genes. TCRdb, rather than the study authors, made the V and J calls. The sample records approximately 440,000 distinct CDR3 sequences, around 15% of which are singletons. The ten largest account for 12% of the sample.

The sample originates from a study of regulatory T cells in long-lasting Graves disease (dated by TCRdb to the early 2020s). Regarding the research as a whole: Patients with newly diagnosed Graves' disease had been on antithyroid drugs for under 3 months. This study used TCR sequencing and RNA sequencing of peripheral blood to compare persistent Graves' disease patients against newly diagnosed Graves' disease patients. The study was registered as a clinical trial and conducted in China. A total of around 35 samples were covered by TCR sequencing, comprising approximately 13 persistent and 20 or so newly diagnosed Graves' disease patients.

Results and caveats for the whole study, not just this receptor: Persistent disease showed preferential use of TRBV28, TRBJ1-2 and TRBJ2-5, whereas newly diagnosed disease favored TRBV20-1 and TRBJ2-1. Sequencing and analysis were limited to the TCR beta chain. Compared with newly diagnosed patients, patients with persistent Graves' disease had lower TCR Shannon entropy and fewer highly expanded clones, which suggests clonal expansion. The authors noted that the small sample size was a limitation that may lower accuracy. Persistent patients shared more public clonotypes among themselves (around 2,500) than newly diagnosed patients did (roughly 920). Only peripheral blood was studied, because thyroid tissue, the primary lesion, was inaccessible.

The same data also went into a second study, on T cells in Graves' hyperthyroidism and ophthalmopathy. The second investigation adds: Stable Graves' hyperthyroidism was defined as no progression to ophthalmopathy during 18 months of follow-up. Hyperthyroidism patients were aged 18 to 65 years and newly diagnosed, with disease duration of less than 2 months. Patients with uncontrolled infections, other autoimmune diseases, pregnancy or lactation were excluded. Diagnoses relied on clinical symptoms, serum thyroxine and TRAb, thyroid ultrasound and orbital computed tomography. For the first round of RT-PCR on the TCR CDR3, the HTBI primer set was used together with the Qiagen OneStep RT-PCR kit. Most expanded thyroid clonotypes (frequency above 0.001) were also detected in blood, suggesting blood repertoires may reflect thyroid immune responses. A model built on a 13 V-J signature distinguished ophthalmopathy from stable hyperthyroidism, reaching around 88% sensitivity and 81.08% specificity in cross-validation and 80%/75% in testing. In validation, the model predicted progression to ophthalmopathy with around 71% sensitivity and about 72% specificity, a median of 6.5 months before onset. TCR V-J signatures able to tell the groups apart were searched for in a discovery cohort of approximately 95 patients, of whom roughly 42 had Graves' ophthalmopathy and roughly 59 had stable Graves' hyperthyroidism. Prospective prediction of ophthalmopathy was tested in an independent validation cohort of approximately 19 hyperthyroidism patients and around 16 patients who later progressed to ophthalmopathy. For training and testing, the roughly 97 patients in the discovery cohort were randomly divided in a 7:3 ratio. Thyroid tissue and blood T-cell repertoires from about six Graves' hyperthyroidism patients were also compared in the study. Following sampling, methimazole starting at 30 mg daily was given to hyperthyroidism patients, and high-dose intravenous methylprednisolone was given to ophthalmopathy patients. The libraries were constructed in a second round of multiplex PCR and then size-selected and purified. Libraries were sequenced paired-end with 100 bp reads on an Illumina HiSeq2000. SOAPnuke was used to process the raw data, removing reads that contained adapters or uncalled bases, had a mean Phred below 15, or lacked an exact match to the constant primer or identifier. High-quality paired reads were merged using COPE v1.2.5, and each unique nucleotide sequence was defined as a clonotype. Clonotypes were aligned to IMGT TRBV, TRBD and TRBJ reference segments using MiTCR v1.1. The analysis was restricted to V-J combinations with a frequency above 0.0001, which together covered 98% to 99.2% of the repertoires. The TCS score was defined as the ratio of F50 (clonal expansion) to E x V (chaos), calculated using BLOSUM62-based TCRdist between CDR3 peptides within each V-J. Welch's t-statistics and random forest reduced 450 to 600 V-J features to under 15, which were used in a naive Bayes classifier (R e1071). Sample size was not statistically predetermined, and investigators were not blinded to group allocation. The paper reports TCR Vbeta CDR3 sequencing of over 130 peripheral blood samples: approximately 43 ophthalmopathy, fewer than 85 hyperthyroidism and around 17 progressor patients.

This receptor was identified in a man in his forties with Graves disease. Donor details come from another sample of the same person, matched by shared clones. Material: peripheral blood mononuclear cells (PBMCs), obtained at new diagnosis, from a patient treated with antithyroid drugs. The V and J genes are TRBV6-1 and TRBJ2-2, with the D gene not clear enough to name. CDR3 sequence: CASYDTSNTGELFF. The DNA is TGTGCCAGCTACGACACATCGAACACCGGGGAGCTGTTTTTT.